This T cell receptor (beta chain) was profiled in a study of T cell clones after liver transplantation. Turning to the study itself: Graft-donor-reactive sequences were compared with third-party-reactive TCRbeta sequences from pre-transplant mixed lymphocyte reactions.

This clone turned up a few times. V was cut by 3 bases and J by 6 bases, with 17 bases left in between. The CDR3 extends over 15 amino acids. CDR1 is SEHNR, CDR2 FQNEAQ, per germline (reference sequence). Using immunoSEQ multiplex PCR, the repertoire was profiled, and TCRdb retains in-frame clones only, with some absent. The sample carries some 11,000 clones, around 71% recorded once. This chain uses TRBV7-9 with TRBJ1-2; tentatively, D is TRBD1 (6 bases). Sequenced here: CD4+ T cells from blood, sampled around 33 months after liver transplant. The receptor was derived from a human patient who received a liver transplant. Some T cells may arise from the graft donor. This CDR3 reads CASSLGGGALDGYTF. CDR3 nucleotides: TGTGCCAGCAGCTTGGGGGGCGGTGCCCTAGATGGCTACACCTTC.